The sequence of this T cell receptor (beta chain) was determined in a study of T cell repertoires in cytomegalovirus infection. Study background: Public TCR beta signatures marked donors with CMV infection and the matching HLA.

MiXCR, applied by TCRdb to the reads, yields one record per CDR3 protein. The table records more than 150,000 distinct CDR3 sequences, 25% to 30% of them present only once. CDR1 is SQVTM and CDR2 is ANQGSEA in the germline V gene. The V gene lost 1 base and the J gene lost 4 bases, with 13 bases spanning the gap. This CDR3 comprises 14 residues. Specimen: PBMCs. The TCR comes from a human donor in good health (CMV status not recorded). Some clones in this sample may be carry-over from other donors' samples. The rearrangement links TRBV29-1 to TRBJ1-1, with no clear D. DNA of the CDR3: TGCAGCGTTGAAGTAATGGCCGGCGGCACTGAAGCTTTCTTT. This gives the protein CSVEVMAGGTEAFF.